This T cell receptor beta chain came from a study of blood T cell repertoires in COVID-19. Overall study context: Cohort 3 donors counted as recovered after two negative PCRs, clearance, or resolved symptoms. Italy, Spain and the United States were the sources of the convalescent and acute COVID-19 samples.

This study enrolled people aged roughly 18 to 90 from roughly 24 US geographic areas. This clone occurred once. Original data processing: It was from reference gene primer amplification that nucleated cell counts were estimated. Here immunoSEQ multiplex PCR was the method, and the copy in TCRdb shows in-frame clones only, minus some. V and J calls and clone size follow that table, whereas D and trimming were derived from the DNA. This sample yields 400,000 or so clones, of which over 75% are seen a single time; more than 1.5% belongs to the top ten. The CDR3 extends over 13 amino acids. Germline CDR1 is WNHNN and CDR2 is SYGVQD (reference sequence). The V end was cut by 8 bases, the J end by 4 bases, with 14 bases between.

The TCR was taken from a man between 40 and 49 years old in a cohort exposed to, infected with or recovered from COVID-19 (not recorded which). The specimen was PBMCs or T cells enriched from blood (not recorded which). V is TRBV10-1 and J is TRBJ1-1; D not certain. CDR3: CASQEGWSTEAFF. In DNA form, the CDR3 reads TGCGCCAGCCAGGAGGGCTGGAGCACTGAAGCTTTCTTT.